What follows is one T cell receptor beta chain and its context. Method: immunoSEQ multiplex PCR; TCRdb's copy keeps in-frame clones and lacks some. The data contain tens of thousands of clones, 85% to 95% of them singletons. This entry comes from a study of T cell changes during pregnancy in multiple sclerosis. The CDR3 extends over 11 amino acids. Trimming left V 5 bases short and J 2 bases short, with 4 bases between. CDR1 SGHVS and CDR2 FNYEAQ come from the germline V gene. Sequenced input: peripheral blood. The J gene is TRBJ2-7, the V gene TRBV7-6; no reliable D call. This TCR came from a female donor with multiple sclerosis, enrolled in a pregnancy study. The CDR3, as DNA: TGTGCCAGCAGCCCCACCTACGAGCAGTACTTC. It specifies CASSPTYEQYF.